This T cell receptor beta chain was recorded in a study of blood T cell repertoires in COVID-19. Original analysis: Nucleated cell counts were estimated from reference gene primer amplification. This table comes from immunoSEQ multiplex PCR, and its TCRdb copy is limited to in-frame clones, with some not included. That table is the source of V, J and clone size, and D and trimming were worked out from the DNA. The table shows more than 300,000 clones, with around nine tenths occurring only once. Germline values: CDR1 MDHEN, CDR2 SYDVKM. CDR3 size: 18 residues. Trimming left V 3 bases short and J 0 bases short, with 18 bases between.

The source is a woman aged 25 to 39 who had been exposed to COVID-19. J is TRBJ1-5 and V is TRBV28; TRBD1 might be the D (6 bases). The sample taken for sequencing was PBMCs or T cells enriched from blood (not recorded which). CDR3 nucleotides: TGTGCCAGCAGTTTCCCGGGACACGGAACCTCTAGCAATCAGCCCCAGCATTTT. Its translation is CASSFPGHGTSSNQPQHF.